This entry lists 22 T cell receptor beta chains sequenced from one sample in a study of immune characterization of retroperitoneal liposarcoma. TCRdb re-called the PCR reads through MiXCR, storing one row per CDR3 protein. The data hold 11,000 or so distinct CDR3 sequences, with roughly 23% observed a single time. Sequencing was done on a sample of blood. These receptors originate from a female donor with retroperitoneal liposarcoma.

This clonotype rates as medium-sized (0.01 to 0.1%). This chain connects TRBV11-3 to TRBJ2-5; D perhaps matches TRBD1 (6 bases). Judging by the DNA end, TRBJ2-7 fits better; the J call may be wrong. The CDR3 length is 14 residues. Germline assignment: CDR1 SGHNT and CDR2 YENEEA. CDR3 nucleotide sequence: TGTGCCAGCAGCTTGTTCAGGGGCGCCTACGAGCAGTACTTC. Protein product: CASSLFRGAYEQYF.

This clonotype appeared many times. This sequence joins TRBV7-2 and TRBJ2-7; 11 bases are shared with TRBD2. The CDR3 runs to 15 residues. J lost 1 base, V lost 1 base, and 0 bases had no gene match. The germline V gene has CDR1 SGHTA and CDR2 FQGNSA. As DNA, the CDR3 is TGTGCCAGCAGCTTAGGGACTAGCGGGTCCTACGAGCAGTACTTC. Its translation is CASSLGTSGSYEQYF. The complete variable domain, with remaining parts taken from reference TRBV7-2 and TRBJ2-7, reads GAGVSQSPSNKVTEKGKDVELRCDPISGHTALYWYRQSLGQGLEFLIYFQGNSAPDKSGLPSDRFSAERTGGSVSTLTIQRTQQEDSAVYLCASSLGTSGSYEQYFGPGTRLTVT.

In this sample, this clonotype turned up a few times. The chain links TRBV6-5 to TRBJ1-5; TRBD1 matches 7 bases. With V trimmed by 6 bases and J by 6 bases, 8 bases remained unmatched. Germline V CDR1 and CDR2: MNHEY, SVGAGI. CDR3 length: 14 amino acids. As DNA, the CDR3 is TGTGCCAGCAGCCCGGGACAGAGGACTCAGCCCCAGCATTTT. Translation gives CASSPGQRTQPQHF.

The chain combines TRBV20-1 with TRBJ2-5, with TRBD2 as a possible D gene (6 bases). Trimming took 0 bases from V and 4 from J, leaving 6 bases between them. Per germline, CDR1 DFQATT and CDR2 SNEGSKA (reference sequence). This CDR3 region has 12 residues. Here the CDR3 DNA reads TGCAGTGCTAGAGAGGGGGGAGAGACCCAGTACTTC. Its protein product is CSAREGGETQYF.

By frequency in the sample, this clonotype is medium-sized (0.01 to 0.1%). The chain employs TRBV7-2 and TRBJ2-5; 8 bases fit TRBD1. There are 14 residues in the CDR3. Germline CDR1 reads SGHTA; CDR2 reads FQGNSA. Trimming took 3 bases from V and 6 from J; bases not matched to a gene: 6. The CDR3 loop is CASSFQGAAQTQYF. The CDR3 DNA follows: TGTGCCAGCAGCTTTCAGGGGGCCGCCCAGACCCAGTACTTC.

This clonotype was seen a handful of times. The chain has TRBV5-1 and TRBJ2-1; TRBD2 matches 12 bases. The CDR3 covers 15 residues. V shed 3 bases, J shed 10 bases, and the junction held 8 bases outside the gene matches. The germline gives CDR1 SGHRS, CDR2 YFSETQ. CDR3 nucleotides: TGCGCCAGCAGCTGGCTAGCGGGGGGGGCCTACGAGCAGTTCTTC. As protein: CASSWLAGGAYEQFF.

This clonotype was observed a few times. This chain uses TRBV6-1 with TRBJ1-4; D possibly corresponds to TRBD1 (6 bases). The CDR3 consists of 14 residues. Trimming removed 3 bases at V and 5 bases at J, with 10 bases between. Per germline, CDR1 MNHNS and CDR2 SASEGT. CDR3 in amino acids: CASSDQGGNEKLFF. The CDR3 coding sequence is TGTGCCAGCAGTGACCAAGGGGGGAATGAAAAACTGTTTTTT.

This clonotype was recorded a few times. This chain links TRBV6-6 with TRBJ2-1; TRBD2 aligns across 10 bases. The DNA matches TRBJ2-7 better at its end, which makes the J call doubtful. Germline CDR1 MNHNY, CDR2 SVGAGI (reference sequence). The CDR3 spans 14 residues. DNA for the CDR3: TGTGCCAGCAGACCTAGCGGGAGTGGGTACGAGCAGTACTTC. Encoded protein: CASRPSGSGYEQYF.

The sample holds a few counts of this clonotype. The rearrangement joins TRBV6-1 to TRBJ2-1; the D is unclear. This CDR3 is built from 11 residues. V dropped 11 bases and J dropped 9 bases, with 14 bases sitting between them. Germline V gene lookup returns CDR1 MNHNS and CDR2 SASEGT. The CDR3 here is CAVNQLTEQFF. CDR3 bases: TGTGCCGTGAATCAATTAACTGAGCAGTTCTTC.

The sample holds a few counts of this clonotype. V is TRBV4-1 and J is TRBJ2-3; TRBD2 matches 9 bases. CDR1 and CDR2 (germline): MGHRA, YSYEKL. V trimming: 4 bases; J trimming: 6 bases; junction bases outside the gene matches: 8. The CDR3 contains 15 residues. The CDR3 nucleotides are TGCGCCAGCAGCCCCCAGGGCACTAGCGGGGATACGCAGTATTTT. It yields the protein CASSPQGTSGDTQYF.

In its sample, this clonotype was seen a few times. The CDR3 nucleotides read TGCGCCAGCAGTGAGAGGAGGGGGCGCGACACCGGGGAGCTGTTTTTT. This sequence encodes CASSERRGRDTGELFF. The V call is TRBV10-1, the J call TRBJ2-2; possibly TRBD1 for D (7 bases). Germline lookup yields CDR1 WNHNN and CDR2 SYGVQD (reference sequence). The CDR3 has 16 residues. The germline V and J ends were trimmed by 2 bases and 3 bases, with 13 bases remaining between them.

This clonotype was picked up a small number of times. The V and J genes are TRBV9 and TRBJ2-1, with D uncertain. CDR3 length: 14 residues. Germline CDR1 reads SGDLS; CDR2 reads YYNGEE. The V and J ends lost 6 bases and 5 bases respectively, with 15 bases between them. For the CDR3, the DNA is TGTGCCAGCATGGACCCTATGTCGGACAATGAGCAGTTCTTC. This codes for CASMDPMSDNEQFF.

The chain combines TRBV6-1 with TRBJ1-2, with 7 bases that match TRBD1. V lost 7 bases and J lost 3; bases outside the gene matches: 11. The CDR3 has 15 residues. Germline V gene sequence: CDR1 MNHNS, CDR2 SASEGT. The CDR3 coding sequence is TGTGCCAGCACCGGCGACAGGGCGGGGGACTATGGCTACACCTTC. It translates to CASTGDRAGDYGYTF.

By share of the sample, this clonotype is medium-sized. The V and J genes are TRBV11-3 and TRBJ2-1; TRBD2 agrees at 11 bases. CDR1 and CDR2 from the germline V gene are SGHNT and YENEEA. V lost 5 bases to trimming and J lost 3 bases; unmatched junction nucleotides: 3. The CDR3 contains 15 residues. The CDR3 bases are TGTGCCAGCAGCACTAGCGGGAGAAGCTACAATGAGCAGTTCTTC. Its translation is CASSTSGRSYNEQFF.

The chain uses TRBV12-3 or TRBV12-4 and TRBJ1-5; no clear D gene. CDR3 length: 14 amino acids. V was clipped by 5 bases and J by 6 bases, with 14 bases between them. The CDR3 region has the DNA TGTGCCAGCAGTCTGTCCGGAATGGGTCAGCCCCAGCATTTT. Protein sequence: CASSLSGMGQPQHF.

Comment on this clonotype: A read error may be the cause here, since a much bigger clone is one base away. The rearrangement uses TRBV25-1 and TRBJ2-1, with D unclear. The CDR3 is made up of 14 amino acids. Trimming stripped 3 bases from V and 10 bases from J, with 16 bases between. CDR1 MGHDK and CDR2 SYGVNS come from the germline V gene. The CDR3 coding sequence is TGTGCCAGCAGTGATCAACGGGCCACCTACGAGCAGTTCTTC. This encodes CASSDQRATYEQFF.

This clonotype has a count of ten or more. The V call is TRBV11-2, the J call TRBJ2-1; 10 positions match TRBD2. This CDR3 region has 15 residues. The V and J ends lost 3 bases and 4 bases, in that order; junction bases with no gene match: 3. CDR1 and CDR2 from the germline V gene are SGHAT and FQNNGV. The CDR3 reads CASSLSSGSYNEQFF. DNA of the CDR3: TGTGCCAGCAGCTTGTCTAGCGGGAGTTACAATGAGCAGTTCTTC. Supplemented by reference TRBV11-2 and TRBJ2-1, the full variable domain reads EAGVAQSPRYKIIEKRQSVAFWCNPISGHATLYWYQQILGQGPKLLIQFQNNGVVDDSQLPKDRFSAERLKGVDSTLKIQPAKLEDSAVYLCASSLSSGSYNEQFFGPGTRLTVL.

This clonotype rates as medium-sized (0.01 to 0.1%). The chain carries TRBV27 and TRBJ2-1; D ambiguous. The CDR3 length is 12 residues. Trimming stripped 5 bases from V and 6 bases from J, with 8 bases between. CDR1 MNHEY and CDR2 SMNVEV come from the germline V gene (reference sequence). This chain's CDR3 is CASSDGPNEQFF. The CDR3 bases are TGTGCCAGCAGTGACGGCCCCAATGAGCAGTTCTTC.

This clonotype occurred a few times. The chain recombines TRBV6-6 with TRBJ1-2, with TRBD1 matching over 7 bases. From germline, CDR1 is MNHNY and CDR2 SVGAGI (reference sequence). The J segment lost 4 bases and the V segment lost 5 bases, leaving 4 bases of the junction unmatched. This CDR3 is built from 13 residues. CDR3 coding DNA: TGTGCCAGCAGTCCGGACAGGCTCTATGGCTACACCTTC. It encodes CASSPDRLYGYTF.

This clonotype was seen once. The rearrangement joins TRBV7-2 to TRBJ2-5, with TRBD2 matching over 8 bases. CDR1 and CDR2 from the germline V gene are SGHTA and FQGNSA. The CDR3 runs to 14 residues. V lost 3 bases and J lost 3; bases outside the gene matches: 3. The CDR3, as DNA: TGTGCCAGCAGCTTGGGGACTAGGAAAGAGACCCAGTACTTC. Translation gives CASSLGTRKETQYF.

The table lists this clonotype with a few counts. The chain employs TRBV6-1 and TRBJ2-1; D is ambiguous. V dropped 0 bases and J dropped 10 bases, with 16 bases sitting between them. The length of the CDR3 is 15 residues. CDR1 and CDR2 (germline): MNHNS, SASEGT. The CDR3, as DNA: TGTGCCAGCAGTGAAGCGCCAGGTCCCCCCAAAGAGCAGTTCTTC. As protein: CASSEAPGPPKEQFF.

By share of the sample, this clonotype is medium-sized. This sequence joins TRBV6-1 and TRBJ1-2; possibly TRBD1 for D (5 bases). The ends were cut back, 1 base at V and 5 bases at J, with 11 bases in the middle. The CDR3 totals 14 residues. Germline CDR1 and CDR2: MNHNS and SASEGT. Here the CDR3 reads CASSEGGIGYGYTF. In DNA, the CDR3 is TGTGCCAGCAGTGAAGGGGGCATAGGGTATGGCTACACCTTC.